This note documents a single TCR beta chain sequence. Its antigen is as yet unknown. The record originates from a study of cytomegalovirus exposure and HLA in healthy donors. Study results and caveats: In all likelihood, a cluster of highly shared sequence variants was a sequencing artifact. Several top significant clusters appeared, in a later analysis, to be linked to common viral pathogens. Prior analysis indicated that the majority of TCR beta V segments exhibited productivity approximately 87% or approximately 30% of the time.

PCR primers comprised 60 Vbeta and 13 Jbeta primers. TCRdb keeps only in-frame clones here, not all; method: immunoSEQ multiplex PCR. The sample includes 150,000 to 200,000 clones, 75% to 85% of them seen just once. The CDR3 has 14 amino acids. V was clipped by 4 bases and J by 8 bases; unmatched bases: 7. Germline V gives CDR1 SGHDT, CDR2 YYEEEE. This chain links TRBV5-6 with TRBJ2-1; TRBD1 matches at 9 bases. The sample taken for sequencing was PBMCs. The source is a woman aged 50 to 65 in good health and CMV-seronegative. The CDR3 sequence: CASSLADRGYEQFF. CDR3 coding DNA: TGTGCCAGCAGCCTGGCGGACAGGGGCTATGAGCAGTTCTTC.